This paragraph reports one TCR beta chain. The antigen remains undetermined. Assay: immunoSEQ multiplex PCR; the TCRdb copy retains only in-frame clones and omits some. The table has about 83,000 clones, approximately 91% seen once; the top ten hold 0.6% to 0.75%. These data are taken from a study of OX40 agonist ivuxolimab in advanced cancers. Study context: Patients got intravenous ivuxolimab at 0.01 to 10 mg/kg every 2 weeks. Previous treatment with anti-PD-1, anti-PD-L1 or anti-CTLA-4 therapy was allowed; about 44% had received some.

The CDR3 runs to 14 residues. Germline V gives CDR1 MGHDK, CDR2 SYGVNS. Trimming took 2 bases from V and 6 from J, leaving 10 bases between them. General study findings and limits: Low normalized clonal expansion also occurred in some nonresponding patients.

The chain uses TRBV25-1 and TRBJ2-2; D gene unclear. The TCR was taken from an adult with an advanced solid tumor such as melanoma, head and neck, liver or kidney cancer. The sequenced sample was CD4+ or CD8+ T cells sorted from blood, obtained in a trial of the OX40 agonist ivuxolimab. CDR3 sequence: CASSEQVASGELFF. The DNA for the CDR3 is TGTGCCAGCAGTGAACAGGTTGCGTCCGGGGAGCTGTTTTTT.